The sequence of this T cell receptor (beta chain) was determined in a study of cytomegalovirus exposure and HLA in healthy donors. Germline assignment: CDR1 SQVTM and CDR2 ANQGSEA. CDR3 length equals 15 residues. V lost 5 bases to trimming and J lost 3 bases; unmatched junction nucleotides: 10. Clones were read by immunoSEQ multiplex PCR, and TCRdb kept only the in-frame ones, dropping some. The table includes more than 85,000 clones, 88% detected once. The sequenced sample was PBMCs. The chain carries TRBV29-1 and TRBJ1-2; 9 nucleotides match TRBD1. The receptor was isolated from a woman aged 18-29 years in good health and CMV-seronegative. CDR3 region: CSVPTSDRGHYGYTF. The CDR3 nucleotides are TGCAGCGTTCCAACTTCGGACAGGGGCCACTATGGCTACACCTTC.